This T cell receptor beta chain was sequenced during a study of Graves' ophthalmopathy and Graves' hyperthyroidism listed by TCRdb under 2018. Background for the entire study: Peripheral blood was collected before any treatment was given, at the time of initial diagnosis. The study used signatures of the TCR beta repertoire to tell Graves' ophthalmopathy apart from Graves' hyperthyroidism and to predict which patients would progress to ophthalmopathy. In total, under 150 blood samples were TCR-sequenced: around 42 ophthalmopathy, under 85 hyperthyroidism and about 17 hyperthyroidism-to-ophthalmopathy patients. A discovery set of about a hundred patients (approximately 45 ophthalmopathy, approximately 58 stable hyperthyroidism) was enrolled to explore V-J signatures distinguishing ophthalmopathy from hyperthyroidism. An independent validation cohort was composed of roughly 18 hyperthyroidism patients and about 16 patients who later progressed from hyperthyroidism to ophthalmopathy. In roughly six hyperthyroidism patients, the T-cell repertoire of thyroid tissue was compared with the T-cell repertoire of blood. After sampling, hyperthyroidism patients received methimazole starting at 30 mg daily, and ophthalmopathy patients received high-dose intravenous methylprednisolone. What the work shows at the level of the full study, not this receptor alone: The 13-signature model separated ophthalmopathy from stable hyperthyroidism with roughly 89% sensitivity and 81% to 82% specificity in cross-validation, and 80%/75% in the test set. No statistical method was used to set the sample size in advance, and the investigators knew which group each participant was assigned to. In validation, the model predicted ophthalmopathy progression with more than 55% sensitivity and 72.22% specificity; some 13 predicted patients were CT-confirmed with GO in a median of about 6.1 months. Among expanded thyroid clonotypes with frequency above 0.001, most also showed up in blood, which suggests that blood repertoires may reflect the thyroid immune response.

For repertoire sequencing, TCR beta CDR3 regions were amplified from RNA transcripts. The first round of RT-PCR was done with HTBI primers and the Qiagen OneStep RT-PCR kit, and was followed by a second round of multiplex PCR, then size selection and purification. Sequencing of the libraries was carried out on an Illumina HiSeq2000 in paired-end mode with 100 bp reads. Concerning the study's data processing: Reads were processed with SOAPnuke, discarding reads with adapters, uncalled bases, mean Phred below 15, or no exact constant-primer or identifier match. COPE v1.2.5 was used to merge the high-quality paired reads. Each unique nucleotide sequence was treated as a clonotype, and MiTCR v1.1 was used to align the clonotypes to the IMGT TRB V, D and J references. Only V-J combinations with frequency above 0.0001 were analysed, covering approximately 99% of repertoires. For each V-J combination, a TCR clonal expansion and chaos score was defined as F50 clonal expansion divided by the chaos observed in the TCRdist matrix. Welch's t-statistics and random forest were used to reduce the features to 10 to 15 V-J combinations, which were then used as input to a naive Bayes classifier. The Morisita-Horn index was used to measure how similar the thyroid and blood repertoires were. Using fastp trimming at Q25 and MiXCR clonotype assembly, TCRdb reanalyzed the public sequencing data and kept in-frame beta chains. Entries that share a CDR3 protein sequence are merged under the most common genes and DNA. Clone size and V and J calls follow TCRdb, not the original study. For this sample the table gives about 230,000 distinct CDR3 sequences, of which around 42% were detected only once. Around half of the sample lies in the top ten.

Turning to this clonotype: The antigen this receptor binds is unknown. Per-base qualities were not stored, and no clone one base away is much larger.

The CDR3 spans 15 residues, from the cysteine through the phenylalanine. Just the 45-base CDR3 DNA is kept, in frame starting at base 1. The trim is 6 bases for V and 4 bases for J, with a gap of 15 bases between the germline ends. CDR1 LNHDA and CDR2 SQIVND were looked up in the germline V gene (reference sequence). Ophthalmopathy patients had moderately to severely active disease, Clinical Activity Score of at least 3, NOSPECS grade of at least 4, and disease duration under 3 months. Patients with other autoimmune diseases, uncontrolled infections, pregnancy or lactation were excluded. Clinical symptoms, serum thyroxine, TRAb, thyroid ultrasound and orbital computed tomography formed the basis of the diagnosis. PBMCs were isolated from 10 ml of fresh peripheral blood by Ficoll-Paque density gradient centrifugation. Trizol reagent was used to extract the total RNA, and its quality was then checked on an Agilent 2100 Bioanalyzer.

The sample comprised peripheral blood. The TCR comes from an adult man with Graves' ophthalmopathy. This sequence uses TRBV19 and TRBJ2-2; the D assignment is uncertain and may be TRBD1 or TRBD2, with 6 bases supporting each. The CDR3 is CASRGASVGTGELFF. The nucleotide sequence is given as TGTGCCAGTAGGGGGGCTAGCGTCGGCACCGGGGAGCTGTTTTTT.